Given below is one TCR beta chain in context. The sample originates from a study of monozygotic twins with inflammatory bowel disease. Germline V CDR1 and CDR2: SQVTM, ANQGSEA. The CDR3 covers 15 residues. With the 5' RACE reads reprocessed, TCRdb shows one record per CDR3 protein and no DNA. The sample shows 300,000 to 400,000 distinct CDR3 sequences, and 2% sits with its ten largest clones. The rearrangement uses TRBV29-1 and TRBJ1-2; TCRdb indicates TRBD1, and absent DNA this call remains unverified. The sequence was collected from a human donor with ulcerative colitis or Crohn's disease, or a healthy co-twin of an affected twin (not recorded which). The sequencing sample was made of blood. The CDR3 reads CSVVATGGAEHGYTF.